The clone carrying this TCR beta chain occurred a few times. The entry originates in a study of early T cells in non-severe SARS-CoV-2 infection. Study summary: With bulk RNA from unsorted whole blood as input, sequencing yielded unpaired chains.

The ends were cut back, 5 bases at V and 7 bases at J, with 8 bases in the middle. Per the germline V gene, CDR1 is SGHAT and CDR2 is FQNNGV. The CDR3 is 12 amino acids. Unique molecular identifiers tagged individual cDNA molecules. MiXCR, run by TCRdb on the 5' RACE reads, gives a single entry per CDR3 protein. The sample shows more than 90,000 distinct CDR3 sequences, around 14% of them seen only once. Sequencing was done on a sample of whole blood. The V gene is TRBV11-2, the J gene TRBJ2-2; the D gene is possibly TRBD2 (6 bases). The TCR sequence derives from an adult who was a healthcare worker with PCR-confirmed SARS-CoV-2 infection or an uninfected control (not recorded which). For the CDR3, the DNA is TGTGCCAGCAGCGGGGGAGGCGGGGAGCTGTTTTTT. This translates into CASSGGGGELFF.